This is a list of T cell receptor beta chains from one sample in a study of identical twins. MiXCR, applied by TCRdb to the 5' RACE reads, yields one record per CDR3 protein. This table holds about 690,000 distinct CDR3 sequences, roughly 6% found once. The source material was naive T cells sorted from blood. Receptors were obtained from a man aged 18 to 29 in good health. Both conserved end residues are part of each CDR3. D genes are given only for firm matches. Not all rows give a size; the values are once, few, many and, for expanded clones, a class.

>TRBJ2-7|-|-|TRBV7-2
CASSLTDYRAQVYEQYF
TGTGCCAGCAGCCTGACTGATTACAGGGCCCAAGTCTACGAGCAGTACTTC
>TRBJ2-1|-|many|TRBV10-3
CAISESLGNEQFF
TGTGCCATCAGTGAGTCCTTGGGAAATGAGCAGTTCTTC
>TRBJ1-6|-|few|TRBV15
CATGASSYNSPLHF
TGTGCCACGGGTGCGAGCTCCTATAATTCACCCCTCCACTTT
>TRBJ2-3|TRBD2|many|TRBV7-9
CASSVGLAGGTDTQYF
TGTGCCAGCAGCGTGGGACTAGCGGGAGGCACAGATACGCAGTATTTT
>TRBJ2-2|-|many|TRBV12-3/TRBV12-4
CASSSDAGELFF
TGTGCCAGCAGTTCGGACGCCGGGGAGCTGTTTTTT
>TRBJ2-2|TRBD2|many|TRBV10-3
CAITPGTSVTGELFF
TGTGCCATCACTCCCGGGACTAGCGTCACCGGGGAGCTGTTTTTT
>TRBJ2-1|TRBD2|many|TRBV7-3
CASSLGTGGPYNEQFF
TGTGCCAGCAGCTTGGGTACGGGAGGGCCCTACAATGAGCAGTTCTTC
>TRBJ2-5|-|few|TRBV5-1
CASSRSEAKETQYF
TGCGCCAGCAGCAGGTCCGAAGCCAAAGAGACCCAGTACTTC
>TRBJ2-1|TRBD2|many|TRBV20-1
CSARDLLAGDNEQFF
TGCAGTGCTAGAGATCTGCTAGCGGGCGACAATGAGCAGTTCTTC
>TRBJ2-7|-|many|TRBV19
CASSILGEPYEQYF
TGTGCCAGTAGTATCTTGGGCGAACCCTACGAGCAGTACTTC
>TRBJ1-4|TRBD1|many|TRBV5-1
CASSYGTGDEKLFF
TGCGCCAGCAGTTACGGGACAGGGGATGAAAAACTGTTTTTT
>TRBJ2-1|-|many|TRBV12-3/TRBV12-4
CATSRSGNYNEQFF
TGTGCCACCTCCAGGAGTGGTAACTACAATGAGCAGTTCTTC
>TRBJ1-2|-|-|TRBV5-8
CASSFLQGDGYTF
TGTGCCAGCAGCTTCCTACAGGGAGACGGCTACACCTTC
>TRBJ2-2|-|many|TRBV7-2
CASSLYLDSPGELFF
TGTGCCAGCAGCTTATACCTCGATTCTCCGGGGGAGCTGTTTTTT
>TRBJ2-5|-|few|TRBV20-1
CSARWQGQETQYF
TGCAGTGCTAGATGGCAGGGGCAAGAGACCCAGTACTTC
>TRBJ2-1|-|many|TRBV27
CASSSKGGYNEQFF
TGTGCCAGCAGCTCGAAGGGCGGGTACAATGAGCAGTTCTTC
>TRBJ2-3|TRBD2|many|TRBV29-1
CSVESPTSGRADTQYF
TGCAGCGTCGAAAGCCCAACTAGCGGGAGAGCAGATACGCAGTATTTT
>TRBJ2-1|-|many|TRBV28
CASSSDGEGPLNEQFF
TGTGCCAGCAGTTCTGACGGAGAAGGACCCCTCAATGAGCAGTTCTTC
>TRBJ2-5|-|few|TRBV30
CAWRPESLGTQYF
TGTGCCTGGAGGCCGGAGTCCCTAGGGACCCAGTACTTC
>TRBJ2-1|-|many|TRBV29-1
CSVAGASNEQFF
TGCAGCGTTGCGGGAGCAAGTAATGAGCAGTTCTTC
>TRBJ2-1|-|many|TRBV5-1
CASSLESSRTKQFF
TGCGCCAGCAGCTTGGAGTCCAGCAGGACAAAGCAGTTCTTC
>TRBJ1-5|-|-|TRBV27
CASSLFTYSNQPQHF
TGTGCCAGCAGTTTATTTACCTATAGCAATCAGCCCCAGCATTTT